This T cell receptor beta chain was captured in a study of shared clonotypes between healthy human individuals. General study points: Rarefaction analysis demonstrated incomplete sorted-subset sequencing notwithstanding large depth.

Assay used: immunoSEQ multiplex PCR; TCRdb lists only in-frame clones, some missing. The sample contains millions of clones, about 95% of which appear only once. For this clone: Its antigen is not known.

This CDR3 spans 13 amino acids. V was clipped by 11 bases and J by 1 base, with 14 bases between them. Germline V gives CDR1 MNHNY, CDR2 SVGAGI (reference sequence). The receptor's source is a man between 18 and 29 years old in good health. What was sequenced was naive CD4+ T cells sorted from blood. Regarding subset: CD45RA+ positively selected. The J gene is TRBJ2-5, the V gene TRBV6-6; maybe TRBD1 (6 bases). CDR3 amino acids: CALRGQLQETQYF. CDR3 bases: TGTGCCCTCCGTGGACAGCTCCAAGAGACCCAGTACTTC.